The sequence of this TCR beta chain was determined in a study of T-cell reconstitution after alpha-beta-depleted transplantation in children (TCRdb year 2016). With regard to the full study: Using TCR repertoire profiling, the study followed T-cell immune reconstitution in a quantitative way in children after TCRalphabeta/CD19-depleted allogeneic hematopoietic cell transplantation.

This clonotype was observed at least ten times. This receptor's antigen is unknown. Base qualities are not provided; no much larger clone lies one nucleotide away. The library came from PCR. Data came from an Illumina HiSeq 2500. Molecular barcoding was employed in the preparation of TCR libraries, with unique molecular identifiers being used to normalize TCRbeta repertoire quantification. TCRdb reworked the public reads: Q25 trimming with fastp, MiXCR clone assembly, productive beta chains retained. Rows with a matching CDR3 protein are joined into one entry that keeps the most common DNA and genes. This sample holds over 400,000 distinct CDR3 sequences; around 13% were observed only once. 4.5% to 6% of the sample is taken by the ten largest. Measured from the cysteine to the phenylalanine, the CDR3 is 13 residues long. Just CDR3 DNA is preserved here, 39 bases in frame from base 1. Trimming takes 3 bases from V and 5 bases from J, and the germline ends sit 10 bases apart.

The chain employs TRBV12-3 or TRBV12-4 and TRBJ2-5; the D segment cannot be called with confidence. The sample consisted of PBMCs from the stem cell graft donor, taken from the stem cell graft. The sequence was collected from a human donor who donated a stem cell graft to a child with combined immunodeficiency. In nucleotides, the sequence is TGTGCCAGCAGTTTTTACCTGGGGGAGACCCAGTACTTC. This codes for CASSFYLGETQYF.